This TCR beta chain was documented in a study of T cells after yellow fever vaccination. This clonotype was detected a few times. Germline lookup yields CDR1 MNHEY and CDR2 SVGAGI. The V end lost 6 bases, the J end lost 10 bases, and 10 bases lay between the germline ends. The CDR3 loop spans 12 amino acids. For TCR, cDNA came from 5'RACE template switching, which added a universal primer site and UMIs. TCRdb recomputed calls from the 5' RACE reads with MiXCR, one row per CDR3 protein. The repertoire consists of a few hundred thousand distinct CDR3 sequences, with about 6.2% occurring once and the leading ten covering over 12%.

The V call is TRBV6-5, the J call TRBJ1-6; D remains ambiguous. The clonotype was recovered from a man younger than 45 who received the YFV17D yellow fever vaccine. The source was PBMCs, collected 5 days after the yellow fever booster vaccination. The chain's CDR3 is CASSRLRSPLHF. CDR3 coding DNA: TGTGCCAGCAGCCGTCTACGGTCACCCCTCCACTTT.